The source of this T cell receptor (beta chain) is a study of CD4 T cells in relation to SARS-CoV-2 and coronaviruses. Across the study: PBMCs were cultured with antigen for nine to eleven days before TCR beta sequencing.

Remarks on this clone: What it recognizes is unknown.

TCRdb's copy holds only in-frame clones and misses some; the assay was immunoSEQ multiplex PCR. The profile shows tens of thousands of clones, roughly 66% of them singletons. Regarding the study as a whole: SARS-CoV-2-driven expansion was significantly weaker in crossreactive than monoreactive clones.

With V trimmed by 4 bases and J by 4 bases, 6 bases remained unmatched. Per germline, CDR1 SGHDT and CDR2 YYEEEE. The CDR3 runs 15 residues. Before the COVID-19 pandemic, during about 2011-2019, CD4+ T cells were taken from unexposed donors. After nine to ten days of culture, CD4+ T cells were isolated. Unexposed-donor CD4+ T cells were probed with SARS-CoV-2 S/N and four cold-coronavirus spikes, cells permitting. PBMCs were plated at 1.5 million to 2.5 million per well in IL-2-containing medium. The sequence derives from a human donor in good health. The gene calls are TRBV5-6 and TRBJ1-4; 8 nucleotides line up with TRBD1. The material sequenced was CD4+ T cells from PBMCs, cultured in vitro. Here the CDR3 reads CASSRDRTNNEKLFF. For the CDR3, the DNA is TGTGCCAGCAGCAGGGACAGGACAAATAATGAAAAACTGTTTTTT.